The clone carrying this T cell receptor beta chain appeared a few times. The target antigen is unknown. The data are from a study of cytomegalovirus exposure and HLA in healthy donors. Study-level results: The productive fraction for most TCR beta V segments was about 90% or about 30% in an earlier analysis.

60 Vbeta and 13 Jbeta primers were used in PCR. The protocol was immunoSEQ multiplex PCR, while the TCRdb copy is restricted to in-frame clones and leaves out a portion. The profile shows around 110,000 clones, around 75% of them singletons. V lost 4 bases to trimming and J lost 0 bases, with 15 bases between them. This CDR3 has 16 residues. Germline V gene data show CDR1 as LGHNA and CDR2 as YSLEER. The chain uses TRBV4-3 and TRBJ1-1; D is perhaps TRBD1 (5 bases). Sequencing was performed on PBMCs. The TCR sequence derives from a male donor in good health and CMV-seropositive. CDR3 coding DNA: TGCGCCAGCAGCCCGAGCCTCGGAGGGGTGAACACTGAAGCTTTCTTT. Its protein product is CASSPSLGGVNTEAFF.